The T cell receptor beta chain under discussion was sequenced for a study of T cell repertoires in cytomegalovirus infection. This CDR3 is built from 13 residues. Looked up from germline, CDR1 is MNHEY and CDR2 is SVGAGI. The V and J ends lost 2 bases and 3 bases respectively, with 7 bases between them. One entry per CDR3 protein results from TCRdb running MiXCR on the reads. The repertoire has about 190,000 distinct CDR3 sequences, about 30% of them found once; the top ten carry roughly 31%. The sequenced material came from PBMCs. The gene calls are TRBV6-5 and TRBJ1-1; D remains ambiguous. The sequence came from a human donor in good health (CMV status not recorded). Some clones in this sample may be carry-over from other donors' samples. The DNA for the CDR3 is TGTGCCAGCAGTTACGATAGCGACACTGAAGCTTTCTTT. It encodes CASSYDSDTEAFF.